This TCR beta chain derives from a study of cytomegalovirus exposure and HLA in healthy donors. About this clone itself: Its antigen remains unidentified.

General study results and limits: HLA allele associations emerged for around 15,000 TCR beta sequences in a later analysis, at 0.05 false discovery rate. The study put around 180 TCR beta chains on its list as cytomegalovirus-associated. TCR beta chains associated with HLA were, in a later analysis, more clonally expanded than equally common others. Accounts indicate the classifier identified cytomegalovirus status with strong specificity and sensitivity.

J gave up 3 bases and V 4 bases, and 7 bases lay outside the gene matches. Germline V gene lookup returns CDR1 SNHLY and CDR2 FYNNEI. The CDR3 length is 15 residues. This PCR relied on a set of 60 Vbeta primers and 13 Jbeta primers. The repertoire was sequenced with immunoSEQ multiplex PCR; TCRdb's copy has only in-frame clones and lacks some. The sample has some 150,000 clones, around 72% seen once; the top ten hold approximately 3.9%. J is TRBJ2-7 and V is TRBV2, with 9 bases identical to TRBD1. The source material was PBMCs. This receptor was taken from a man between 45 and 60 years old in good health and CMV-seropositive. This CDR3 reads CASSGGPGQGYEQYF. CDR3 in DNA: TGTGCCAGCAGTGGGGGCCCGGGACAGGGCTACGAGCAGTACTTC.